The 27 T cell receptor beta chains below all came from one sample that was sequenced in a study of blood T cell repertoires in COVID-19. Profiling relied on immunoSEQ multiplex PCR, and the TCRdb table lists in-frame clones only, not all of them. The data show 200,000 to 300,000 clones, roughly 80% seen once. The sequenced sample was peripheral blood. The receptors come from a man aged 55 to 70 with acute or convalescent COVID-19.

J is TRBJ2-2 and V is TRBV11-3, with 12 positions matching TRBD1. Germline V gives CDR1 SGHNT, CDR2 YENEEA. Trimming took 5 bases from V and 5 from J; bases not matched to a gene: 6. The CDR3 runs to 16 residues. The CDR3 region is CASSPGTGGRTGELFF. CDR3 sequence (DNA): TGTGCCAGCAGCCCCGGGACAGGGGGCCGAACCGGGGAGCTGTTTTTT.

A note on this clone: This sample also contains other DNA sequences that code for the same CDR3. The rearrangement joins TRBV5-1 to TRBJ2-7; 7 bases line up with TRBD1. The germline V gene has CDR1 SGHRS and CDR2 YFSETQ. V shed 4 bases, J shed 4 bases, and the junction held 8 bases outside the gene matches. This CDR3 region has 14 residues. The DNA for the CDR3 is TGCGCCAGCAGCCCCCGACAGGGCGGGTACGAGCAGTACTTC. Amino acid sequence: CASSPRQGGYEQYF.

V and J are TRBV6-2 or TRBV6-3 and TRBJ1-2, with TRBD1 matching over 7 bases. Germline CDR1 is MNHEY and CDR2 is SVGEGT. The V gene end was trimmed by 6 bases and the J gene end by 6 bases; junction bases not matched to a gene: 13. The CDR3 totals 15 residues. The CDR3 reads CASSAQFTGADGYTF. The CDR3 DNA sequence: TGTGCCAGCAGCGCCCAATTCACAGGGGCTGATGGCTACACCTTC.

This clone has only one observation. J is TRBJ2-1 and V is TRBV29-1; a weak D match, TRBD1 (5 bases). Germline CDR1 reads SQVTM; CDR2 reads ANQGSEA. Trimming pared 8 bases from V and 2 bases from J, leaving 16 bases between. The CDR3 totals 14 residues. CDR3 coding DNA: TGCAGCCTAGTTATGGGGCTAACCTACAATGAGCAGTTCTTC. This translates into CSLVMGLTYNEQFF.

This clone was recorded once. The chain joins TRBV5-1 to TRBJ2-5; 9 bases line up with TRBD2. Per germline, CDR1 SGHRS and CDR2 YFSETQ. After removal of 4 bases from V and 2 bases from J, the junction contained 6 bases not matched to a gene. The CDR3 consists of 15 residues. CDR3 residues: CASSRNAGGQETQYF. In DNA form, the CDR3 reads TGCGCCAGCAGCCGGAACGCGGGGGGGCAAGAGACCCAGTACTTC. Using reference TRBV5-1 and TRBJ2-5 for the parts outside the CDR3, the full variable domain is KAGVTQTPRYLIKTRGQQVTLSCSPISGHRSVSWYQQTPGQGLQFLFEYFSETQRNKGNFPGRFSGRQFSNSRSEMNVSTLELGDSALYLCASSRNAGGQETQYFGPGTRLLVL.

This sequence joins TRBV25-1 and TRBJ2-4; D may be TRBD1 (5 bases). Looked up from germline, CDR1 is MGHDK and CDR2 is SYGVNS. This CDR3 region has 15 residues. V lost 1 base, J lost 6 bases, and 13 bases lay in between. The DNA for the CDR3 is TGTGCCAGCAGTGAATCATACAGGTCGGGAAACATTCAGTACTTC. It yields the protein CASSESYRSGNIQYF.

The CDR3 here is CASSPRVLPTDTQYF. The CDR3, as DNA: TGTGCCAGCTCACCGCGGGTATTGCCCACAGATACGCAGTATTTT. The chain links TRBV18 to TRBJ2-3, with a possible D match to TRBD2 (5 bases). Per germline, CDR1 KGHSH and CDR2 LQKENI. The CDR3 consists of 15 residues. V dropped 3 bases and J dropped 2 bases, with 12 bases sitting between them.

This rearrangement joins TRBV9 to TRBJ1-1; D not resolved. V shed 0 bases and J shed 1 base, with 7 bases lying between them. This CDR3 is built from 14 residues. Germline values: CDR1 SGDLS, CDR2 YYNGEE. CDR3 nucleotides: TGTGCCAGCAGCGTAGCTACGGGGAACACTGAAGCTTTCTTT. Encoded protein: CASSVATGNTEAFF.

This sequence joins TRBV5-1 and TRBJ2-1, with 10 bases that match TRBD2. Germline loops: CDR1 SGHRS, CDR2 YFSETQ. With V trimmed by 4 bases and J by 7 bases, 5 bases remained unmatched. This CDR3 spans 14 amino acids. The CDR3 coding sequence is TGCGCCAGCAGCACCCGACTAGCGGGTAATGAGCAGTTCTTC. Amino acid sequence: CASSTRLAGNEQFF.

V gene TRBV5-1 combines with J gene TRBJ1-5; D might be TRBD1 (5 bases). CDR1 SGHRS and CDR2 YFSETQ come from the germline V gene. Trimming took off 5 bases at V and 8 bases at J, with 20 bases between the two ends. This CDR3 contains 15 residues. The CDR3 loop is CASRTGLVTAEPQHF. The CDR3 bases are TGCGCCAGCAGGACGGGACTCGTAACCGCGGAGCCCCAGCATTTT.

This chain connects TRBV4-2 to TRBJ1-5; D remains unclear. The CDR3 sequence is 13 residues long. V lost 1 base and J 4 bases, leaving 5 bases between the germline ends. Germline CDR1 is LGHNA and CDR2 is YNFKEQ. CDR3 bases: TGTGCCAGCAGCCAAGGGGAGAATCAGCCCCAGCATTTT. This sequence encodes CASSQGENQPQHF.

In DNA, the CDR3 is TGTGCCAGCAGCGCATGGGAGGGCCGGGAGGCCGGGGAGCTGTTTTTT. Its translation: CASSAWEGREAGELFF. V is TRBV9 and J is TRBJ2-2; TRBD2 agrees at 7 bases. After removal of 3 bases from V and 6 bases from J, the junction contained 11 bases not matched to a gene. In germline, CDR1 is SGDLS, CDR2 YYNGEE. The length of the CDR3 is 16 residues.

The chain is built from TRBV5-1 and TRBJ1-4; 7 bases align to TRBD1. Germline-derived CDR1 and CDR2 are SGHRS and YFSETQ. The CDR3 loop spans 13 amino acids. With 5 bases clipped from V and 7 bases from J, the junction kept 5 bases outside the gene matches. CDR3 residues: CASSLNRGEKLFF. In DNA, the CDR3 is TGCGCCAGCAGTCTTAACAGGGGTGAAAAACTGTTTTTT.

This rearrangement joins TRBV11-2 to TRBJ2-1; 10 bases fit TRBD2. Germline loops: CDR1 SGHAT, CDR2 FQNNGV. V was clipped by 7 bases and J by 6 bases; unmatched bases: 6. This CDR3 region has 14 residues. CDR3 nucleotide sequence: TGTGCCAGCACAAGGACTAGCGGAACCAATGAGCAGTTCTTC. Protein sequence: CASTRTSGTNEQFF.

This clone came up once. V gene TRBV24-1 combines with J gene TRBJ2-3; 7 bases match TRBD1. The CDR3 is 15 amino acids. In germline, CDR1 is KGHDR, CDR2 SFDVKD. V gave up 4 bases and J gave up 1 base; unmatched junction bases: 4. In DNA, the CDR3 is TGTGCCACCAGTGACGCAACAGGGGGCACAGATACGCAGTATTTT. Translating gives CATSDATGGTDTQYF.

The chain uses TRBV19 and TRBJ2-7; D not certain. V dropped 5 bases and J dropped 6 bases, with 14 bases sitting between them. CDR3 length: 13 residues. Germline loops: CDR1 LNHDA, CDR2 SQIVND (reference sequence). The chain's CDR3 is CASSQVGGLEQYF. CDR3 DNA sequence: TGTGCCAGTAGTCAAGTTGGTGGGCTCGAGCAGTACTTC.

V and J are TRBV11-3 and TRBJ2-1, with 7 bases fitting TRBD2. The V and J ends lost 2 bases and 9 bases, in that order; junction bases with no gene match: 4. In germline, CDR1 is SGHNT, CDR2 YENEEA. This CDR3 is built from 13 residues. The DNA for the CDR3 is TGTGCCAGCAGCTTAAGGGAGGGCGGTGAGCAGTTCTTC. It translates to CASSLREGGEQFF. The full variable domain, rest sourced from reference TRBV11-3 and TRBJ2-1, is EAGVVQSPRYKIIEKKQPVAFWCNPISGHNTLYWYLQNLGQGPELLIRYENEEAVDDSQLPKDRFSAERLKGVDSTLKIQPAELGDSAVYLCASSLREGGEQFFGPGTRLTVL.

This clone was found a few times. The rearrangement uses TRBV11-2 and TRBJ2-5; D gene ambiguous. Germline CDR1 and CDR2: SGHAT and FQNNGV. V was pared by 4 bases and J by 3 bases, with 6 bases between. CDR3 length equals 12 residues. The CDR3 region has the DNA TGTGCCAGCAGCTCCCTCGAAGAGACCCAGTACTTC. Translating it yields CASSSLEETQYF.

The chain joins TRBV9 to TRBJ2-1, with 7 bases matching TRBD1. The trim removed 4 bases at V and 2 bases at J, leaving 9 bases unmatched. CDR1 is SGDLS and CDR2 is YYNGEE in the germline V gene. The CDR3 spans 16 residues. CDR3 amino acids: CASSLALGQAYNEQFF. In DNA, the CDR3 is TGTGCCAGCAGCCTCGCTCTAGGACAGGCCTACAATGAGCAGTTCTTC.

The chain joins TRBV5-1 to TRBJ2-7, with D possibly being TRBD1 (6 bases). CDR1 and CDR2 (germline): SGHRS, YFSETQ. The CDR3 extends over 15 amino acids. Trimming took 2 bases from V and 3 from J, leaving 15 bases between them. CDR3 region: CASSFGQSPRYEQYF. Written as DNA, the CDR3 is TGCGCCAGCAGCTTCGGACAGAGCCCCCGCTACGAGCAGTACTTC.

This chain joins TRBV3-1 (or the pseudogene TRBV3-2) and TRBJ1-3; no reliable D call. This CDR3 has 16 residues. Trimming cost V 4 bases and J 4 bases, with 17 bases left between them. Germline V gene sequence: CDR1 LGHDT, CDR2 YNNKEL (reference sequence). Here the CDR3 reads CASSRNFGSWGNTIYF. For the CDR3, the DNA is TGTGCCAGCAGCCGTAATTTCGGGTCCTGGGGAAACACCATATATTTT.

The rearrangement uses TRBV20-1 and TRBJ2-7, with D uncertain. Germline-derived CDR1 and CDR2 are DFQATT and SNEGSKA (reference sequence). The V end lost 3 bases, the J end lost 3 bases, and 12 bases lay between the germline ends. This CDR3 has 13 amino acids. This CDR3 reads CSASMRSIYEQYF. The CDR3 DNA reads TGCAGTGCTAGTATGCGCTCCATCTACGAGCAGTACTTC.

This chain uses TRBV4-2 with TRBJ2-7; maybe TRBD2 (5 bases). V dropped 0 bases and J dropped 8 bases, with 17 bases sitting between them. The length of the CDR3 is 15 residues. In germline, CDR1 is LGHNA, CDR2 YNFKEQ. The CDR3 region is CASSQEHGVPLKQYF. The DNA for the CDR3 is TGTGCCAGCAGCCAAGAACACGGGGTCCCCCTAAAGCAGTACTTC.

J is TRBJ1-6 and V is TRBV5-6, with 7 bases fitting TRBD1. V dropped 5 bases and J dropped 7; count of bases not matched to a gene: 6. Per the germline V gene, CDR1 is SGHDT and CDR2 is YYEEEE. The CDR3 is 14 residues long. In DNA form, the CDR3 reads TGTGCCAGCAGTTATGGACAGGCGAATTCACCCCTCCACTTT. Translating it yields CASSYGQANSPLHF.

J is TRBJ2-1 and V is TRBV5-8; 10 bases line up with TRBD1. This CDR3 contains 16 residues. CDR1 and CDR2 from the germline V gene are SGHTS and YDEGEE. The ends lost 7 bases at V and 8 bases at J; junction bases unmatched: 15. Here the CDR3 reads CASPETGTGVMDEQFF. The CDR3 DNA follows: TGTGCCAGCCCCGAAACCGGGACAGGGGTCATGGATGAGCAGTTCTTC.

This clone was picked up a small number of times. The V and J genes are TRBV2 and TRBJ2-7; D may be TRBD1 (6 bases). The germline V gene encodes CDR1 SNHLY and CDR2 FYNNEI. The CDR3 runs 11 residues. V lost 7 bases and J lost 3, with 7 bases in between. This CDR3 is CASKDSYEQYF. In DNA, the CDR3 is TGTGCCAGCAAGGACAGCTACGAGCAGTACTTC.

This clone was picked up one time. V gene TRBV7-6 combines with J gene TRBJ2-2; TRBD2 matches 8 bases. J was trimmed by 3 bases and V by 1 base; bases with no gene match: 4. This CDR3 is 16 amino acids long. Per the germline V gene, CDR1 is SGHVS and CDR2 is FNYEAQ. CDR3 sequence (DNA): TGTGCCAGCAGCTTAGAGGCTAGCGGGTACACCGGGGAGCTGTTTTTT. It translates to CASSLEASGYTGELFF.